The rows below give T cell receptor beta chains drawn from one sample of a study of cytomegalovirus exposure and HLA in healthy donors. The table came from immunoSEQ multiplex PCR; TCRdb's copy has only in-frame clones and leaves some out. The sample has 150,000 to 200,000 clones, around 78% seen once; the top ten hold about 1.6%. The sequencing input was PBMCs. The source is a man between 40 and 49 years old in good health and CMV-seronegative. Each CDR3 is given with its conserved first and last residue. A D gene is named only where the DNA matches it firmly. Clone size is given for some rows only: seen once, a few or many times, or a class if the clone is expanded.

j_call: TRBJ2-7; v_call: TRBV5-1; clone_size: NA; d_call: NA; cdr3_nt: TGCGCCAGCAGCGAATCCCATCCAGGGGCCGCCTACGAGCAGTACTTC; cdr3_aa: CASSESHPGAAYEQYF
j_call: TRBJ2-1; v_call: TRBV7-9; clone_size: NA; d_call: NA; cdr3_nt: TGTGCCAGCAGCTTAGCGCGAGGGTCCTACAATGAGCAGTTCTTC; cdr3_aa: CASSLARGSYNEQFF
j_call: TRBJ2-2; v_call: TRBV7-9; clone_size: NA; d_call: TRBD1; cdr3_nt: TGTGCCAGCAGCTTAGTCGGGACAGGGGACACCGGGGAGCTGTTTTTT; cdr3_aa: CASSLVGTGDTGELFF
j_call: TRBJ2-3; v_call: TRBV10-1; clone_size: once; d_call: TRBD2; cdr3_nt: TGCGCCAGCAGTGTCCTAGCGGGTAGCACAGATACGCAGTATTTT; cdr3_aa: CASSVLAGSTDTQYF
j_call: TRBJ1-2; v_call: TRBV6-1; clone_size: NA; d_call: NA; cdr3_nt: TGTGCCAGCGGGGCAGGATATGGCTACACCTTC; cdr3_aa: CASGAGYGYTF
j_call: TRBJ1-2; v_call: TRBV6-5; clone_size: NA; d_call: NA; cdr3_nt: TGTGCCAGCAGTTACGGAGGGGAAGCTAACTATGGCTACACCTTC; cdr3_aa: CASSYGGEANYGYTF
j_call: TRBJ1-6; v_call: TRBV9; clone_size: NA; d_call: NA; cdr3_nt: TGTGCCAGCAGCGTGGAGGGCGCGGAGAATTCACCCCTCCACTTT; cdr3_aa: CASSVEGAENSPLHF
j_call: TRBJ1-1; v_call: TRBV6-6; clone_size: NA; d_call: TRBD1; cdr3_nt: TGTGCCAGCAGTTACTCCTCCGGGACAGGGGAAGTTGCTTTCTTT; cdr3_aa: CASSYSSGTGEVAFF
j_call: TRBJ2-1; v_call: TRBV6-5; clone_size: once; d_call: TRBD2; cdr3_nt: TGTGCCAGCAGAAGGAACTTAGCGGGTGAGCAGTTCTTC; cdr3_aa: CASRRNLAGEQFF
j_call: TRBJ2-7; v_call: TRBV5-1; clone_size: NA; d_call: TRBD2; cdr3_nt: TGCGCCAGCAGCTGGGGGGGGTCAACCTACGAGCAGTACTTC; cdr3_aa: CASSWGGSTYEQYF
j_call: TRBJ2-7; v_call: TRBV11-2; clone_size: NA; d_call: NA; cdr3_nt: TGTGCCAGCAGCTTAGACAGGGACGAGCAGTACTTC; cdr3_aa: CASSLDRDEQYF
j_call: TRBJ2-3; v_call: TRBV2; clone_size: NA; d_call: TRBD2; cdr3_nt: TGTGCCAGCAGTCCCAGCGGGAGGGACACAGATACGCAGTATTTT; cdr3_aa: CASSPSGRDTDTQYF
j_call: TRBJ2-5; v_call: TRBV10-3; clone_size: NA; d_call: NA; cdr3_nt: TGTGCCATCAGTGAGGCCGGGACTCAAGAGACCCAGTACTTC; cdr3_aa: CAISEAGTQETQYF
j_call: TRBJ1-1; v_call: TRBV19; clone_size: NA; d_call: TRBD1; cdr3_nt: TGTGCCAGTAGTAAAGGGTGGGACAGGGTGGTGACTGAAGCTTTCTTT; cdr3_aa: CASSKGWDRVVTEAFF
j_call: TRBJ1-3; v_call: TRBV5-5; clone_size: few; d_call: NA; cdr3_nt: TGTGCCAGCAGCTTGCAGGGGACTGGAAACACCATATATTTT; cdr3_aa: CASSLQGTGNTIYF
j_call: TRBJ1-5; v_call: TRBV7-8; clone_size: NA; d_call: NA; cdr3_nt: TGTGCCAGCAGCGTCACCCGGGGGACCCAGTTTAATCAGCCCCAGCATTTT; cdr3_aa: CASSVTRGTQFNQPQHF
j_call: TRBJ1-2; v_call: TRBV5-1; clone_size: NA; d_call: NA; cdr3_nt: TGCGCCAGCAGCTTGGCCGACAGAATTTATGGCTACACCTTC; cdr3_aa: CASSLADRIYGYTF
j_call: TRBJ1-2; v_call: TRBV9; clone_size: NA; d_call: NA; cdr3_nt: TGTGCCAGCAGCGTGGGGGGCTATGGCTACACCTTC; cdr3_aa: CASSVGGYGYTF
j_call: TRBJ2-6; v_call: TRBV5-1; clone_size: NA; d_call: NA; cdr3_nt: TGCGCCAGCAGCTTGGGATCTGGGGCCAACGGCCTGACTTTC; cdr3_aa: CASSLGSGANGLTF
j_call: TRBJ1-3; v_call: TRBV9; clone_size: NA; d_call: NA; cdr3_nt: TGTGCCAGCAGTCTCGGGACACACTCTGGAAACACCATATATTTT; cdr3_aa: CASSLGTHSGNTIYF
j_call: TRBJ1-1; v_call: TRBV7-3; clone_size: NA; d_call: NA; cdr3_nt: TGTGCCAGCAGCTTAACAGGAGGCAGGGGAAACACTGAAGCTTTCTTT; cdr3_aa: CASSLTGGRGNTEAFF
j_call: TRBJ1-1; v_call: TRBV6-1; clone_size: NA; d_call: TRBD1; cdr3_nt: TGTGCCAGCAGTGAAGGACAGGGGTTTCGTTGCTTCTTT; cdr3_aa: CASSEGQGFRCFF
j_call: TRBJ2-5; v_call: TRBV15; clone_size: NA; d_call: NA; cdr3_nt: TGTGCCACCAGCAGGGCCGGCGGAAAGGATAGAGAGACCCAGTACTTC; cdr3_aa: CATSRAGGKDRETQYF
j_call: TRBJ1-2; v_call: TRBV2; clone_size: NA; d_call: TRBD1; cdr3_nt: TGTGCCAGCAGTGTTTACGACAGGGTAGCGAACTATGGCTACACCTTC; cdr3_aa: CASSVYDRVANYGYTF
j_call: TRBJ2-5; v_call: TRBV5-1; clone_size: NA; d_call: NA; cdr3_nt: TGCGCCAGCAGTCCCGGCGGAAAAGAGACCCAGTACTTC; cdr3_aa: CASSPGGKETQYF
j_call: TRBJ2-5; v_call: TRBV5-1; clone_size: NA; d_call: TRBD1; cdr3_nt: TGCGCCAGCAGATCCGGGACAGGGGGGAACCAAGAGACCCAGTACTTC; cdr3_aa: CASRSGTGGNQETQYF
j_call: TRBJ2-3; v_call: TRBV7-2; clone_size: NA; d_call: NA; cdr3_nt: TGTGCCAGCAGCTTGGGCCGAATCGCGACAGATACGCAGTATTTT; cdr3_aa: CASSLGRIATDTQYF
j_call: TRBJ2-1; v_call: TRBV18; clone_size: NA; d_call: NA; cdr3_nt: TGTGCCAGCTCACCAGTCGGCGGGAACAATGAGCAGTTCTTC; cdr3_aa: CASSPVGGNNEQFF
j_call: TRBJ2-3; v_call: TRBV7-2; clone_size: NA; d_call: TRBD2; cdr3_nt: TGTGCCAGCAGCTTACAGCGGGAGAATACGCAGTATTTT; cdr3_aa: CASSLQRENTQYF
j_call: TRBJ2-5; v_call: TRBV7-3; clone_size: NA; d_call: TRBD2; cdr3_nt: TGTGCCAGCAGCTCGGGAGGCGGACGGGAGACCCAGTACTTC; cdr3_aa: CASSSGGGRETQYF
j_call: TRBJ2-4; v_call: TRBV19; clone_size: once; d_call: TRBD1; cdr3_nt: TGTGCCAGTAGTATAGAAGGGACAGGGGGCAACATTCAGTACTTC; cdr3_aa: CASSIEGTGGNIQYF
j_call: TRBJ2-3; v_call: TRBV7-2; clone_size: NA; d_call: NA; cdr3_nt: TGTGCCAGCAGCCCGGACTATGTGGATACGCAGTATTTT; cdr3_aa: CASSPDYVDTQYF
j_call: TRBJ2-4; v_call: TRBV7-8; clone_size: NA; d_call: TRBD2; cdr3_nt: TGTGCCAGCACTAGCGGGTTGGAGGGCAGTCAGTACTTC; cdr3_aa: CASTSGLEGSQYF
j_call: TRBJ2-1; v_call: TRBV5-1; clone_size: NA; d_call: NA; cdr3_nt: TGCGCCAGCAGCCTCGACACCGCGCGCGATGAGCAGTTCTTC; cdr3_aa: CASSLDTARDEQFF
j_call: TRBJ2-7; v_call: TRBV28; clone_size: NA; d_call: TRBD1; cdr3_nt: TGTGCCAGCGGCACCGGGACAGGGATTTACGAGCAGTACTTC; cdr3_aa: CASGTGTGIYEQYF
j_call: TRBJ2-1; v_call: TRBV7-9; clone_size: once; d_call: TRBD2; cdr3_nt: TGTGCCAGCAGCCGGACTAGCGGGAGCGGTGAGCAGTTCTTC; cdr3_aa: CASSRTSGSGEQFF
j_call: TRBJ1-2; v_call: TRBV5-1; clone_size: NA; d_call: NA; cdr3_nt: TGCGCCAGCAGCTTAAATCCTACAGGGAACTATGGCTACACCTTC; cdr3_aa: CASSLNPTGNYGYTF
j_call: TRBJ2-1; v_call: TRBV14; clone_size: NA; d_call: TRBD2; cdr3_nt: TGTGCCAGCAGCCAATTCCGTAGCGGGAGAGGGAACAATGAGCAGTTCTTC; cdr3_aa: CASSQFRSGRGNNEQFF
j_call: TRBJ2-3; v_call: TRBV7-8; clone_size: NA; d_call: TRBD2; cdr3_nt: TGTGCCAGCAGCTTAATGGGGGGGGGATTAAGCGGGAGCACAGATACGCAGTATTTT; cdr3_aa: CASSLMGGGLSGSTDTQYF
j_call: TRBJ2-5; v_call: TRBV7-3; clone_size: NA; d_call: TRBD2; cdr3_nt: TGTGCCAGCAGCTTAATGGAGGCGGGGGGGCCAAGTGACTTC; cdr3_aa: CASSLMEAGGPSDF
j_call: TRBJ2-3; v_call: TRBV18; clone_size: once; d_call: TRBD2; cdr3_nt: TGTGCCAGCTCACAATCTAGCGGGGGCACAGATACGCAGTATTTT; cdr3_aa: CASSQSSGGTDTQYF
j_call: TRBJ2-5; v_call: TRBV4-1; clone_size: NA; d_call: TRBD2; cdr3_nt: TGCGCCAGCAGCCAAGATGGCCTAGCGGGGTCCGAATGGACCCAGTACTTC; cdr3_aa: CASSQDGLAGSEWTQYF
j_call: TRBJ1-2; v_call: TRBV11-3; clone_size: NA; d_call: NA; cdr3_nt: TGTGCCAGCAGCCCTCTCCGGGGGAATAACTATGGCTACACCTTC; cdr3_aa: CASSPLRGNNYGYTF
j_call: TRBJ2-7; v_call: TRBV29-1; clone_size: NA; d_call: NA; cdr3_nt: TGCAGCGTCCGGACTCAGAACTACGAGCAGTACTTC; cdr3_aa: CSVRTQNYEQYF
j_call: TRBJ2-1; v_call: TRBV7-6; clone_size: NA; d_call: NA; cdr3_nt: TGTGCCAGCAGCTTACGTGCCAGCTCCTACAATGAGCAGTTCTTC; cdr3_aa: CASSLRASSYNEQFF
j_call: TRBJ1-2; v_call: TRBV6-5; clone_size: NA; d_call: NA; cdr3_nt: TGTGCCAGCAGGAGCCAGGGGCTTTACAACTATGGCTACACCTTC; cdr3_aa: CASRSQGLYNYGYTF
j_call: TRBJ2-1; v_call: TRBV7-9; clone_size: NA; d_call: TRBD1; cdr3_nt: TGTGCCAGCAGCCTCCCGTTGACAGGGGTCCTTGAGCAGTTCTTC; cdr3_aa: CASSLPLTGVLEQFF
j_call: TRBJ1-2; v_call: TRBV6-4; clone_size: few; d_call: NA; cdr3_nt: TGTGCCAGCAGTCCCGAGATTACAGGGAGTGGCTACACCTTC; cdr3_aa: CASSPEITGSGYTF
j_call: TRBJ1-1; v_call: TRBV6-5; clone_size: NA; d_call: NA; cdr3_nt: TGTGCCAGCAGCCCAAGAACCCGGGGCACTGAAGCTTTCTTT; cdr3_aa: CASSPRTRGTEAFF